The 28 T cell receptor beta chains presented below share a single source sample, sequenced in a study of T cell responses to AZD1222 COVID-19 vaccine. Clones were sequenced by immunoSEQ multiplex PCR, and TCRdb holds only the in-frame ones, with some missing. The sample consists of 150,000 or so clones, around 91% of them appearing once. Sequenced here: peripheral blood, sampled 28 days after the second AZD1222 dose. These receptors were collected from an adult who received the AZD1222 COVID-19 vaccine.

This rearrangement joins TRBV7-9 to TRBJ1-4; 8 nucleotides match TRBD1. The germline CDR1 and CDR2 sequences are SEHNR and FQNEAQ (reference sequence). The CDR3 is 19 amino acids. Trimming cost V 2 bases and J 7 bases; bases outside gene matches: 18. The CDR3 DNA sequence: TGTGCCAGCAGCTTATTAGGGTTGTTGGGGGACAGGCGATTTGAAAAACTGTTTTTT. This codes for CASSLLGLLGDRRFEKLFF. Complete variable domain (other parts from reference TRBV7-9 and TRBJ1-4): DTGVSQNPRHKITKRGQNVTFRCDPISEHNRLYWYRQTLGQGPEFLTYFQNEAQLEKSRLLSDRFSAERPKGSFSTLEIQRTEQGDSAMYLCASSLLGLLGDRRFEKLFFGSGTQLSVL.

The chain is built from TRBV5-1 and TRBJ1-4, with 7 positions matching TRBD1. The CDR3 contains 16 residues. The junction had 7 bases not matched to a gene; V was cut back by 4 bases and J by 1 base. The germline V gene has CDR1 SGHRS and CDR2 YFSETQ. CDR3 sequence (DNA): TGCGCCAGCAGCGGGACTAACAGGGGAACTAATGAAAAACTGTTTTTT. It codes for CASSGTNRGTNEKLFF. Combining the CDR3 with reference TRBV5-1 and TRBJ1-4 gives the whole variable domain KAGVTQTPRYLIKTRGQQVTLSCSPISGHRSVSWYQQTPGQGLQFLFEYFSETQRNKGNFPGRFSGRQFSNSRSEMNVSTLELGDSALYLCASSGTNRGTNEKLFFGSGTQLSVL.

This clone was recorded only once. J is TRBJ2-3 and V is TRBV7-9, with D perhaps matching TRBD2 (6 bases). CDR3 length: 15 residues. Trimming pared 6 bases from V and 5 bases from J, leaving 18 bases between. The V gene's germline CDR1 is SEHNR and CDR2 FQNEAQ (reference sequence). The CDR3 loop is CASSLTGTQQDTQYF. The CDR3 DNA reads TGTGCCAGCAGTTTGACCGGGACTCAACAAGATACGCAGTATTTT.

The chain has TRBV6-5 and TRBJ2-7, with D tentatively TRBD1 (5 bases). V was pared by 6 bases and J by 0 bases, with 6 bases between. There are 12 residues in the CDR3. The V gene's germline CDR1 is MNHEY and CDR2 SVGAGI. The CDR3 sequence is CASRTASYEQYF. CDR3 sequence (DNA): TGTGCCAGCAGGACAGCCTCCTACGAGCAGTACTTC.

The V gene is TRBV27, the J gene TRBJ1-4; 8 bases agree with TRBD1. Trimming at V came to 4 bases and at J to 0 bases, leaving 4 bases not matched to a gene. The germline V gene has CDR1 MNHEY and CDR2 SMNVEV (reference sequence). The CDR3 sequence is 16 residues long. In DNA form, the CDR3 reads TGTGCCAGCAGTTGGACAGGGTTCGCAACTAATGAAAAACTGTTTTTT. Its translation: CASSWTGFATNEKLFF.

The chain joins TRBV28 to TRBJ1-2; 9 nucleotides align to TRBD1. The V gene's germline CDR1 is MDHEN and CDR2 SYDVKM. CDR3 size: 14 residues. Trimming cost V 6 bases and J 8 bases; bases outside gene matches: 10. Here the CDR3 DNA reads TGTGCCAGCAGGGGAACGGGACAGGGTGTGGGCTACACCTTC. Protein product: CASRGTGQGVGYTF.

The rearrangement links TRBV29-1 to TRBJ2-7; 8 bases align to TRBD2. CDR3 length: 12 residues. The V segment lost 7 bases and the J segment 5 bases; nucleotides outside the gene matches: 7. The germline V gene has CDR1 SQVTM and CDR2 ANQGSEA. In DNA form, the CDR3 reads TGCAGCGCTTCTCGGGGGGGACACGAGCAGTACTTC. Protein: CSASRGGHEQYF.

The rearrangement uses TRBV21-1 and TRBJ2-7; TRBD1 is the table's D call, not checked against the DNA. TRBV21-1 is given as a pseudogene. CDR3 length equals 16 residues. CDR3 DNA sequence: TGTGCCAGCAGCAACTGGGACAGGGGATTTACCTACGAGCAGTACTTC. It codes for CASSNWDRGFTYEQYF.

This clone was seen only once. This chain joins TRBV7-9 and TRBJ1-2; TRBD1 matches at 7 bases. Unmatched junction bases numbered 5, after V lost 4 bases and J lost 3 bases. Per germline, CDR1 SEHNR and CDR2 FQNEAQ (reference sequence). This CDR3 is 14 amino acids long. CDR3 in DNA: TGTGCCAGCAGCTATTCCACAGGGGACTATGGCTACACCTTC. This gives the protein CASSYSTGDYGYTF.

V and J are TRBV3-1 (or the pseudogene TRBV3-2) and TRBJ2-3; D gene unclear. The CDR3 length is 12 residues. V dropped 3 bases and J dropped 11 bases, with 12 bases sitting between them. CDR1 LGHDT and CDR2 YNNKEL come from the germline V gene (reference sequence). CDR3 protein: CASSHIPQWQYF. In nucleotides, the CDR3 is TGTGCCAGCAGCCATATTCCGCAGTGGCAGTATTTT.

This clone has more than one count but fewer than ten. This CDR3 is also generated by other DNA sequences in the sample. The genes are TRBV7-6 and TRBJ1-2, with TRBD1 as a possible D gene (5 bases). There are 14 residues in the CDR3. The V end lost 6 bases, the J end lost 5 bases, and 16 bases lay between the germline ends. Germline values: CDR1 SGHVS, CDR2 FNYEAQ. The CDR3 loop is CASSPAGGGYGYTF. DNA for the CDR3: TGTGCCAGCAGTCCGGCGGGGGGAGGGTATGGCTACACCTTC.

This chain uses TRBV7-9 with TRBJ2-2; D perhaps matches TRBD1 (6 bases). Per the germline V gene, CDR1 is SEHNR and CDR2 is FQNEAQ (reference sequence). The V gene lost 1 base and the J gene lost 6 bases, with 15 bases spanning the gap. The CDR3 runs 16 residues. The CDR3 nucleotides read TGTGCCAGCAGCTTAGGAGTGGACAGTGCCTCCGGGGAGCTGTTTTTT. The encoded protein is CASSLGVDSASGELFF.

The chain employs TRBV6-5 and TRBJ1-2; 7 bases agree with TRBD1. Per the germline V gene, CDR1 is MNHEY and CDR2 is SVGAGI. The CDR3 loop spans 15 amino acids. J lost 6 bases, V lost 6 bases, and 13 bases had no gene match. CDR3: CASSQLGGAENGYTF. The CDR3 DNA reads TGTGCCAGCAGCCAGCTAGGGGGCGCAGAAAATGGCTACACCTTC.

This clone has a single count. This specimen includes other DNA sequences encoding the same CDR3. The rearrangement joins TRBV2 to TRBJ1-5; D gene ambiguous. Germline CDR1 reads SNHLY; CDR2 reads FYNNEI. The CDR3 is 12 amino acids. Deletions cut 4 bases from V and 6 bases from J, with 7 bases between. CDR3 sequence (DNA): TGTGCCAGCAGTGTCTTAGGTCAGCCCCAGCATTTT. This sequence encodes CASSVLGQPQHF.

The sample holds a few counts of this clone. The V and J genes are TRBV5-6 and TRBJ1-5, with 7 bases aligning to TRBD1. The CDR3 loop spans 16 amino acids. Germline assignment: CDR1 SGHDT and CDR2 YYEEEE. The ends lost 0 bases at V and 5 bases at J; junction bases unmatched: 8. DNA for the CDR3: TGTGCCAGCAGCTTGGGGACAGGCCTTTCTGATCAGCCCCAGCATTTT. Translating it yields CASSLGTGLSDQPQHF.

The chain links TRBV19 to TRBJ1-2; D perhaps matches TRBD1 (5 bases). CDR3 size: 12 residues. Germline V gives CDR1 LNHDA, CDR2 SQIVND (reference sequence). V lost 6 bases to trimming and J lost 6 bases, with 11 bases between them. CDR3 sequence: CASRGVGDGYTF. The CDR3 DNA reads TGTGCCAGTAGGGGGGTGGGAGATGGCTACACCTTC.

V usage is TRBV24-1 and J usage is TRBJ1-5; weak D call: TRBD1 (5 bases). The CDR3 runs to 15 residues. Germline CDR1 KGHDR, CDR2 SFDVKD. V lost 5 bases and J lost 3, with 13 bases in between. The DNA for the CDR3 is TGTGCCACCAGTGCTCAGGGACCACCCAATCAGCCCCAGCATTTT. This encodes CATSAQGPPNQPQHF.

The V call is TRBV11-3, the J call TRBJ2-3; tentatively, D is TRBD1 or TRBD2 (6 bases each). Germline-derived CDR1 and CDR2 are SGHNT and YENEEA. Trimming stripped 1 base from V and 2 bases from J, with 10 bases between. The CDR3 runs 15 residues. The CDR3 bases are TGTGCCAGCAGCTTAGCGGGGGCCCTCACAGATACGCAGTATTTT. It specifies CASSLAGALTDTQYF. Looking up the rest from reference TRBV11-3 and TRBJ2-3 gives the full variable domain: EAGVVQSPRYKIIEKKQPVAFWCNPISGHNTLYWYLQNLGQGPELLIRYENEEAVDDSQLPKDRFSAERLKGVDSTLKIQPAELGDSAVYLCASSLAGALTDTQYFGPGTRLTVL.

The sample holds one count of this clone. J is TRBJ1-2 and V is TRBV28; the D gene is possibly TRBD1 (5 bases). The germline gives CDR1 MDHEN, CDR2 SYDVKM. Trimming pared 2 bases from V and 7 bases from J, leaving 14 bases between. The CDR3 has 14 amino acids. In DNA, the CDR3 is TGTGCCAGCAGTTTACCGTCAGGGACTACTGGCTACACCTTC. Its translation: CASSLPSGTTGYTF.

This clone was seen once. This sequence joins TRBV24-1 and TRBJ2-5, with D possibly being TRBD2 (6 bases). V gave up 3 bases and J gave up 1 base, with 8 bases separating them. There are 14 residues in the CDR3. The germline CDR1 and CDR2 sequences are KGHDR and SFDVKD. The CDR3 DNA follows: TGTGCCACCAGTGATCGAGCGGGCCAAGAGACCCAGTACTTC. Translation: CATSDRAGQETQYF.

The V call is TRBV6-6, the J call TRBJ1-5; no firm D call. V gave up 6 bases and J gave up 4 bases, with 13 bases separating them. Germline loops: CDR1 MNHNY, CDR2 SVGAGI (reference sequence). This CDR3 region has 14 residues. The CDR3 DNA follows: TGTGCCAGCAGCCCTCTTACCCTAAATCAGCCCCAGCATTTT. As protein: CASSPLTLNQPQHF.

This chain joins TRBV10-2 and TRBJ1-5, with TRBD1 matching 9 bases. This CDR3 is built from 16 residues. CDR1 and CDR2 from the germline V gene are WSHSY and SAAADI. J was trimmed by 0 bases and V by 5 bases; bases with no gene match: 5. CDR3 protein: CASSSGQGYSNQPQHF. The CDR3 coding sequence is TGCGCCAGCAGTTCCGGACAGGGGTATAGCAATCAGCCCCAGCATTTT.

The CDR3 spells CASSRISPGTSGSIGEQFF. CDR3 coding DNA: TGTGCCAGCAGCCGAATCTCTCCCGGGACTAGCGGGAGCATTGGTGAGCAGTTCTTC. V gene TRBV3-1 (or the pseudogene TRBV3-2) combines with J gene TRBJ2-1, with 14 bases matching TRBD2. Germline trimming cut 4 bases from V and 9 bases from J; bases unmatched to any gene: 17. The CDR3 loop spans 19 amino acids. CDR1 is LGHDT, CDR2 YNNKEL, per germline (reference sequence).

The chain carries TRBV9 and TRBJ2-1, with D perhaps matching TRBD1 (6 bases). The CDR3 is 14 amino acids. Germline V lookup: CDR1 SGDLS, CDR2 YYNGEE. Between the trimmed V and J ends, which lost 3 bases and 7 bases, there was a span of 14 bases. The CDR3 spells CASSDGTRGNEQFF. In DNA form, the CDR3 reads TGTGCCAGCAGCGACGGGACAAGAGGGAATGAGCAGTTCTTC.

The chain couples TRBV7-9 to TRBJ2-5; a possible D gene is TRBD2 (5 bases). Trimming pared 5 bases from V and 1 base from J, leaving 8 bases between. This CDR3 contains 13 residues. Germline values: CDR1 SEHNR, CDR2 FQNEAQ (reference sequence). As DNA, the CDR3 is TGTGCCAGCAGCCTGAGGGTCCAAGAGACCCAGTACTTC. This encodes CASSLRVQETQYF.

This rearrangement joins TRBV6-1 to TRBJ1-5; D is undetermined. The V and J ends lost 1 base and 0 bases respectively, with 16 bases between them. This CDR3 spans 18 amino acids. Germline lookup yields CDR1 MNHNS and CDR2 SASEGT. The CDR3 protein is CASSEGLVTYGSNQPQHF. CDR3 nucleotide sequence: TGTGCCAGCAGTGAAGGATTGGTAACCTATGGTAGCAATCAGCCCCAGCATTTT.

The rearrangement uses TRBV29-1 and TRBJ1-4; 9 bases line up with TRBD1. From germline, CDR1 is SQVTM and CDR2 ANQGSEA. V dropped 7 bases and J dropped 2; count of bases not matched to a gene: 2. The CDR3 runs to 13 residues. CDR3 protein: CSGGQGTNEKLFF. In DNA form, the CDR3 reads TGCAGCGGCGGACAGGGGACTAATGAAAAACTGTTTTTT.

The chain has TRBV11-3 and TRBJ2-2; D not certain. This CDR3 has 13 residues. The V end lost 3 bases, the J end lost 7 bases, and 9 bases lay between the germline ends. Germline V CDR1 and CDR2: SGHNT, YENEEA. The CDR3, as DNA: TGTGCCAGCAGCTTTCTAGAAGGCGGGGAGCTGTTTTTT. Its translation is CASSFLEGGELFF.